Listed here are 12 T cell receptor beta chains from one sample, sequenced in a study of T cell responses to AZD1222 COVID-19 vaccine. Here immunoSEQ multiplex PCR was the method, and the copy in TCRdb shows in-frame clones only, minus some. This sample has 100,000 to 110,000 clones; 92% occur once, and the top ten carry approximately 1.7%. Source: peripheral blood, taken on day 0 of AZD1222 vaccination. The source is an adult in good health.

A remark on this clone: Distinct nucleotide sequences in the sample also encode this CDR3. The J gene is TRBJ2-7, the V gene TRBV18; maybe TRBD1 (6 bases). Germline V gene lookup returns CDR1 KGHSH and CDR2 LQKENI. Deletions cut 2 bases from V and 4 bases from J, with 9 bases between. This CDR3 spans 13 amino acids. The DNA for the CDR3 is TGTGCCAGCTCACCAGGACAGAAATACGAGCAGTACTTC. Protein product: CASSPGQKYEQYF.

The chain recombines TRBV29-1 with TRBJ1-1; the D gene is possibly TRBD1 (6 bases). The V end lost 7 bases, the J end lost 0 bases, and 15 bases lay between the germline ends. CDR1 and CDR2 (germline): SQVTM, ANQGSEA. The CDR3 is 14 amino acids. The CDR3 region is CSAGGGSLNTEAFF. In DNA, the CDR3 is TGCAGCGCGGGAGGGGGTTCCCTGAACACTGAAGCTTTCTTT. The full variable domain, rest sourced from reference TRBV29-1 and TRBJ1-1, is SAVISQKPSRDICQRGTSLTIQCQVDSQVTMMFWYRQQPGQSLTLIATANQGSEATYESGFVIDKFPISRPNLTFSTLTVSNMSPEDSSIYLCSAGGGSLNTEAFFGQGTRLTVV.

The V call is TRBV5-6, the J call TRBJ1-2; 11 nucleotides align to TRBD1. This CDR3 is built from 15 residues. The trim removed 0 bases at V and 8 bases at J, leaving 6 bases unmatched. Germline loops: CDR1 SGHDT, CDR2 YYEEEE. The CDR3 here is CASSLGTGGMGGYTF. CDR3 bases: TGTGCCAGCAGCTTGGGGACAGGGGGCATGGGAGGCTACACCTTC.

The J gene is TRBJ1-4, the V gene TRBV6-6; possible D gene TRBD1, 5 bases. This CDR3 spans 15 amino acids. V was cut by 0 bases and J by 3 bases, with 8 bases left in between. In germline, CDR1 is MNHNY, CDR2 SVGAGI (reference sequence). In DNA, the CDR3 is TGTGCCAGCAGTTACTCCGGGGGGGCTAATGAAAAACTGTTTTTT. Amino acids: CASSYSGGANEKLFF.

This chain joins TRBV2 and TRBJ1-3, with D unresolved. Germline V gene lookup returns CDR1 SNHLY and CDR2 FYNNEI. The V end was cut by 7 bases, the J end by 0 bases, with 16 bases between. CDR3 length: 16 residues. The CDR3 DNA follows: TGTGCCAGCACCGAAGCTGTATCCAGCTCTGGAAACACCATATATTTT. Encoded protein: CASTEAVSSSGNTIYF.

The chain is built from TRBV5-1 and TRBJ1-5; possibly TRBD1 for D (5 bases). This CDR3 has 15 amino acids. V was clipped by 0 bases and J by 5 bases, with 12 bases between them. Germline values: CDR1 SGHRS, CDR2 YFSETQ. The CDR3 nucleotides are TGCGCCAGCAGCTTGGACCCAGGGCTGTATCAGCCCCAGCATTTT. Translation: CASSLDPGLYQPQHF.

The J gene is TRBJ1-5, the V gene TRBV13; 10 bases match TRBD1. The V gene's germline CDR1 is PRHDT and CDR2 FYEKMQ (reference sequence). V shed 4 bases and J 6 bases; nucleotides not matched to a gene: 3. The CDR3 sequence is 14 residues long. CDR3 coding DNA: TGTGCCAGCAGCTCAGGGACAGGGGCTCAGCCCCAGCATTTT. Encoded protein: CASSSGTGAQPQHF.

The chain carries TRBV27 and TRBJ2-2; the match to TRBD2 covers 11 bases. Per germline, CDR1 MNHEY and CDR2 SMNVEV (reference sequence). This CDR3 has 15 residues. Unmatched junction bases numbered 4, after V lost 3 bases and J lost 7 bases. CDR3 in DNA: TGTGCCAGCAGTTTCTTTCTAGCGGGGGGCGGGGAGCTGTTTTTT. Its protein product is CASSFFLAGGGELFF.

This clone came up once. This chain connects TRBV14 to TRBJ1-1, with 10 bases aligning to TRBD1. CDR3 length equals 16 residues. In germline, CDR1 is SGHDN, CDR2 FVKESK. V lost 3 bases, J lost 5 bases, and 9 bases stayed unmatched. The CDR3 region has the DNA TGTGCCAGCAGCCAGACCCCGGGACAGGGGTCGACTGAAGCTTTCTTT. It translates to CASSQTPGQGSTEAFF.

The chain has TRBV30 and TRBJ1-4, with D unclear. Germline CDR1 reads GTSNPN; CDR2 reads SVGIG (reference sequence). Trimming pared 1 base from V and 4 bases from J, leaving 19 bases between. The CDR3 contains 17 residues. The CDR3 reads CAWSGEEFGAINEKLFF. The CDR3 DNA reads TGTGCCTGGAGTGGGGAAGAATTCGGCGCCATTAATGAAAAACTGTTTTTT.

The chain uses TRBV30 and TRBJ1-3; D is possibly TRBD1 (6 bases). CDR3 size: 12 residues. Germline-derived CDR1 and CDR2 are GTSNPN and SVGIG (reference sequence). V was cut by 2 bases and J by 12 bases, with 14 bases left in between. The CDR3 nucleotides are TGTGCCTGGAGTCCGAACAGGGATCTCATATATTTT. Protein sequence: CAWSPNRDLIYF.

V usage is TRBV9 and J usage is TRBJ1-6; the D gene is possibly TRBD1 (5 bases). V lost 4 bases and J lost 7, with 15 bases in between. Germline V lookup: CDR1 SGDLS, CDR2 YYNGEE. The CDR3 contains 15 residues. Written as DNA, the CDR3 is TGTGCCAGCAGCACAGAGGCGGGGCAAAATTCACCCCTCCACTTT. As protein: CASSTEAGQNSPLHF.